This TCR beta chain was identified in a study of vaccination effects on CD4 cells after COVID-19. On the study more broadly: Researchers obtained post-vaccine samples at a median of 72 days past the second dose. Findings of the study overall: Few convalescent patients and no early post-infection timepoints were included in the study.

With more than 9 days of culture completed, CD4+ T cells were isolated. The cohort was immunized with two doses of either the BNT162b2 or mRNA-1273 vaccine. Negative nucleocapsid antibody tests before and after vaccination confirmed no previous SARS-CoV-2 infection. A half-medium replacement with IL-2 medium was carried out on days 3 and 7. A note on this clone: Its antigen remains unidentified.

TCRdb keeps only in-frame clones here, not all; method: immunoSEQ multiplex PCR. Of 70,000 or so clones listed, 73% were seen once; the top ten hold around 2.1%. This CDR3 region has 16 residues. Germline lookup yields CDR1 GTSNPN and CDR2 SVGIG (reference sequence). Trimming pared 3 bases from V and 4 bases from J, leaving 21 bases between. The specimen was CD4+ T cells from PBMCs cultured without peptide, collected after COVID-19 vaccination. This chain links TRBV30 with TRBJ1-2; unclear D gene. This clonotype originated in a human donor who received a COVID-19 vaccine. The CDR3 nucleotides are TGTGCCTGGAGGGACCCTCGCAAGGCTCTGAGCTATGGCTACACCTTC. As protein: CAWRDPRKALSYGYTF.